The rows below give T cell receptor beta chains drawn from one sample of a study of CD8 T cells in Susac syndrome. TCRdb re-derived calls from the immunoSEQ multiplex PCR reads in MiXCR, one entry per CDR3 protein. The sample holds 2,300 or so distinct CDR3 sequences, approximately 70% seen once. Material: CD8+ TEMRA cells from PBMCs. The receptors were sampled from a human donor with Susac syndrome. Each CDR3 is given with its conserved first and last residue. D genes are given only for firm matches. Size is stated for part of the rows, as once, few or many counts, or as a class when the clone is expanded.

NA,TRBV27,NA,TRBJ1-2,CASSLAVSQGAYGYTF,TGTGCCAGCAGTCTTGCCGTTAGCCAGGGTGCCTATGGCTACACCTTC
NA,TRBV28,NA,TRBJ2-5,CASSFESLWETQYF,TGTGCCAGCAGTTTTGAGAGCCTATGGGAGACCCAGTACTTC
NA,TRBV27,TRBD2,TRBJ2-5,CASSFLGLAGGEETQYF,TGTGCCAGCAGTTTCTTGGGACTAGCGGGGGGGGAAGAGACCCAGTACTTC
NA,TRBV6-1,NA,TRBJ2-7,CATRRKRDYEQYF,TGTGCCACGCGCAGGAAAAGAGACTACGAGCAGTACTTC
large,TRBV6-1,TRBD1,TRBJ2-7,CASSETGGTYEQYF,TGTGCCAGCAGTGAAACAGGGGGGACCTACGAGCAGTACTTC
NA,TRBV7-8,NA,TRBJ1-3,CASSKASPSSGNTIYF,TGTGCCAGCAGCAAGGCTTCGCCAAGCTCTGGAAACACCATATATTTT
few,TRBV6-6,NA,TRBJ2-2,CASSYEDTGELFF,TGTGCCAGCAGTTATGAGGACACCGGGGAGCTGTTTTTT
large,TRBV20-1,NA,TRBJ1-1,CSARVNTEAFF,TGCAGTGCTAGGGTGAACACTGAAGCTTTCTTT
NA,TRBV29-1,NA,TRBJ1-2,CSVEGGYGYTF,TGCAGCGTGGAGGGGGGTTATGGCTACACCTTC
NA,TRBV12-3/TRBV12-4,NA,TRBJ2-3,CASSLVSTDTQYF,TGTGCCAGCAGTTTAGTCTCCACAGATACGCAGTATTTT
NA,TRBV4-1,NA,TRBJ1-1,CASSQVYRGDTLNTEAFF,TGCGCCAGCAGCCAAGTTTATCGAGGGGACACCCTGAACACTGAAGCTTTCTTT
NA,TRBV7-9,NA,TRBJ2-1,CASSPWRRNYNEQFF,TGTGCCAGCAGCCCGTGGCGGAGAAACTACAATGAGCAGTTCTTC
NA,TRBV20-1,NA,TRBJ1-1,CSARLNTEAFF,TGCAGTGCCCGTCTTAACACTGAAGCTTTCTTT
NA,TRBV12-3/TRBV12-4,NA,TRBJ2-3,CAISSYLGEGTDTQYF,TGTGCCATCAGTTCCTACCTTGGAGAGGGCACAGATACGCAGTATTTT
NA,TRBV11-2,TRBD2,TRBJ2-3,CASSLDAGGSNTQYF,TGTGCCAGCAGCTTAGATGCGGGGGGATCTAACACGCAGTATTTT
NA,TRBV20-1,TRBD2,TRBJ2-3,CSARDAGTSGGLILDTQYF,TGCAGTGCTAGAGACGCCGGGACTAGCGGGGGGTTAATTCTTGATACGCAGTATTTT
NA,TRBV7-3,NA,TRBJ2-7,CASSLMGPSDEQYF,TGTGCCAGCAGCTTAATGGGGCCCTCGGACGAGCAGTACTTC
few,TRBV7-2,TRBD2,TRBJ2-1,CASSHWTSIEQFF,TGTGCCAGCAGCCACTGGACTAGCATTGAGCAGTTCTTC
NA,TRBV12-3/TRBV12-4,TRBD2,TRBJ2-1,CASRMGLALSGEQFF,TGTGCCAGCCGCATGGGACTAGCATTGAGCGGTGAGCAGTTCTTC
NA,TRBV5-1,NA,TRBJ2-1,CATRGMDNEQFF,TGCGCCACCCGTGGGATGGACAATGAGCAGTTCTTC
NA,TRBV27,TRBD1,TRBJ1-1,CASSLSGGQGYTEAFF,TGTGCCAGCAGTTTATCGGGGGGACAGGGGTACACTGAAGCTTTCTTT
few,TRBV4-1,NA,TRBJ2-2,CASSQVSQNTGELFF,TGCGCCAGCAGCCAAGTCAGCCAGAACACCGGGGAGCTGTTTTTT
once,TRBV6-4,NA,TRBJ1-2,CASSTECSHGKIYGYTF,TGTGCCAGCAGTACCGAGTGCTCACACGGAAAGATCTATGGCTACACCTTC
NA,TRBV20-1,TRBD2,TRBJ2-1,CSSRVWRSSGTEQFF,TGCAGTTCTAGAGTCTGGAGGTCTAGCGGCACTGAGCAGTTCTTC
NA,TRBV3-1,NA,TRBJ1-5,CASSQGGKGNSNQPQHF,TGTGCCAGCAGCCAAGGGGGGAAGGGAAATAGCAATCAGCCCCAGCATTTT
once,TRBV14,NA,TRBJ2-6,CASSLVSRANVLTF,TGTGCCAGCAGCTTGGTCAGTCGGGCCAACGTCCTGACTTTC
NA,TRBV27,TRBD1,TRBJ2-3,CASSLAPGQGYPPDTQYF,TGTGCCAGCAGTTTAGCACCGGGACAGGGGTACCCTCCGGATACGCAGTATTTT
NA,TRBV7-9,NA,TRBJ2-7,CASSASNEQYF,TGTGCCAGCAGCGCCAGTAACGAGCAGTACTTC
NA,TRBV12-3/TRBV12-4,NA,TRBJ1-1,CASSPTGNTEAFF,TGTGCCAGCAGTCCAACAGGGAACACTGAAGCTTTCTTT
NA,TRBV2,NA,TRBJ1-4,CASSPPGGENEKLFF,TGTGCCAGCAGCCCCCCCGGTGGGGAAAATGAAAAACTGTTTTTT
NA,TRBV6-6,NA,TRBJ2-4,CASSFHRRGNIQYF,TGTGCCAGCAGTTTTCACCGCCGGGGGAACATTCAGTACTTC
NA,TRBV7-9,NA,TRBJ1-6,CASSSPDRNNSPLHF,TGTGCCAGCAGCTCCCCCGACCGGAACAATTCACCCCTCCACTTT
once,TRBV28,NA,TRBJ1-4,CASSRGKLFF,TGTGCCAGCAGTCGGGGAAAACTGTTTTTT
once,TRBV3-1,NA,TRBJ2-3,CASSQGARDLDTDTQYF,TGTGCCAGCAGCCAAGGGGCCCGGGATCTGGACACAGATACGCAGTATTTT
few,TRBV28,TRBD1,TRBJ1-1,CASSFLTGYLSTEAFF,TGTGCCAGCAGCTTCTTGACAGGGTATCTTAGCACTGAAGCTTTCTTT
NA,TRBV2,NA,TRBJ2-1,CATMSRGGVNEQFF,TGTGCCACCATGTCCAGGGGGGGAGTGAATGAGCAGTTCTTC
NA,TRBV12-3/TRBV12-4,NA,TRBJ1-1,CASSWTASRTEAFF,TGTGCCAGCAGTTGGACGGCCTCAAGGACTGAAGCTTTCTTT
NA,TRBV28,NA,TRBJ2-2,CASSFMVRRLDTGELFF,TGTGCCAGCAGTTTTATGGTGCGGCGGTTAGATACCGGGGAGCTGTTTTTT
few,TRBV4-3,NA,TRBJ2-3,CASSQEGWISTDTQYF,TGCGCCAGCAGCCAAGAAGGATGGATATCCACAGATACGCAGTATTTT
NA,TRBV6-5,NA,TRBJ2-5,CASSYSNVQDPETQYF,TGTGCCAGCAGTTACTCGAATGTTCAGGATCCGGAGACCCAGTACTTC